Listed below are T cell receptor beta chains from one sample, sequenced in a study of blood T cell repertoires in COVID-19. Sequencing used immunoSEQ multiplex PCR; TCRdb keeps in-frame clones, though not all of them. The repertoire holds roughly 250,000 clones, with roughly 86% as singletons. Material for sequencing was peripheral blood. These TCRs come from a man aged 45-65 years with acute or convalescent COVID-19. CDR3s include the opening cysteine and the closing phenylalanine or tryptophan. Clone sizes are given selectively: once, few, many, or a class where the clone is expanded.

V: TRBV27; size: once; CDR3: CASSWDRGRFAAQPQHF
V: TRBV24-1; size: NA; CDR3: CATSDPRGGQGACEQFF
V: TRBV10-1; size: few; CDR3: CASSAHRGGTGELFF
V: TRBV20-1; size: NA; CDR3: CSASAGTGRQPQHF
V: TRBV18; size: NA; CDR3: CASSLSPGGGGYTF
V: TRBV12-5; size: NA; CDR3: CASGLTSVSSGHNEQFF
V: TRBV19; size: NA; CDR3: CASQGSGANVLTF
V: TRBV10-3; size: NA; CDR3: CAISQRGYQETQYF
V: TRBV10-3; size: NA; CDR3: CAIRDGVEAFF
V: TRBV7-8; size: NA; CDR3: CASSTKNPRSDYGYTF
V: TRBV5-4; size: once; CDR3: CASSPILADDNEQFF
V: TRBV5-6; size: NA; CDR3: CASSLVGVDEGYTF
V: TRBV7-2; size: NA; CDR3: CASSHTGHTYNEQFF
V: TRBV7-3; size: NA; CDR3: CASSLDNNEQFF
V: TRBV19; size: NA; CDR3: CASSMVSGISYEQYF
V: TRBV6-5; size: once; CDR3: CASSSPSTDTQYF